This TCR beta chain was recovered during a study of memory CD4+ T cells and cytomegalovirus serostatus. Study at large: Of the healthy Belgian adults, several were CMV seropositive and about 24 seronegative.

The sort gate was single viable CD3+CD4+CD8-CD45RO+ cells for memory CD4+ T cells. Clones were read by immunoSEQ multiplex PCR, and TCRdb kept only the in-frame ones, dropping some. The sample shows about 57,000 clones, over 75% of them seen only once. Germline CDR1 LGHNT, CDR2 FRNRAP. The CDR3 extends over 14 amino acids. Trimming cost V 1 base and J 6 bases, with 12 bases left between them. In the case of this clone: The target antigen is unknown.

General study findings and limits: Each of 65 to 70 CMV-associated TCRbeta sequences occurred in one to five individuals. The CMV-associated TCR signature appears largely within the CD4+ memory repertoire.

The sequencing input was memory CD4+ T cells from blood. This TCR was sampled from an adult in good health and CMV-seronegative. The V and J genes are TRBV12-5 and TRBJ1-1; D call uncertain. The CDR3 bases are TGTGCTAGTGGTTTGGCCTTGTCTGGGGCTGAAGCTTTCTTT. Amino acid sequence: CASGLALSGAEAFF.